One TCR beta chain is described in this entry. Here immunoSEQ multiplex PCR was the method, and the copy in TCRdb shows in-frame clones only, minus some. The sample lists over 9,500 clones, 94% occurring once. This sample is part of a study of graft-versus-host responses after intestinal transplantation. The CDR3 totals 14 residues. CDR1 and CDR2 from the germline V gene are MNHEY and SVGAGI. The V and J ends lost 0 bases and 1 base respectively, with 6 bases between them. The source was PBMCs, collected 8 days after intestinal transplant. The sequence derives from a human patient who received an intestinal transplant, so some T cells may come from the graft donor. This chain joins TRBV6-5 and TRBJ1-1; unclear D gene. This chain's CDR3 is CASSYSNRNTEAFF. The CDR3 DNA sequence: TGTGCCAGCAGTTACTCGAATAGGAACACTGAAGCTTTCTTT.